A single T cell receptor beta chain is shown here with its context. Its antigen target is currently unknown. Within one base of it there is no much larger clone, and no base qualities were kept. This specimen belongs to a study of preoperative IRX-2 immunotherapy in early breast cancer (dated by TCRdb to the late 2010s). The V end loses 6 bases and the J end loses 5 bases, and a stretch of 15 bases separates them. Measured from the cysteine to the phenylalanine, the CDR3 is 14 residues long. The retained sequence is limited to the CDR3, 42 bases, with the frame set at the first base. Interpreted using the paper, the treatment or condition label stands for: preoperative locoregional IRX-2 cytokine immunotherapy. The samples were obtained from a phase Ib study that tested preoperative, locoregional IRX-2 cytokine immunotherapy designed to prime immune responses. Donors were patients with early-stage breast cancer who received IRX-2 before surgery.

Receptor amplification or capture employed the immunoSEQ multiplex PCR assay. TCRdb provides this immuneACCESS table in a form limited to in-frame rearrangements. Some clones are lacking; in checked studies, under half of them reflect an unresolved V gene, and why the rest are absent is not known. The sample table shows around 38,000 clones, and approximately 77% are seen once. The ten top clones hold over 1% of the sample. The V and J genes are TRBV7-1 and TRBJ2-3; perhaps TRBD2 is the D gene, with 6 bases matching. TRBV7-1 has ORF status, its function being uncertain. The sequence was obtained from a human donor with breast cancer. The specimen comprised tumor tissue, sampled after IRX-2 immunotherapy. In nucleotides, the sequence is TGTGCCAGCAGTTTCGGAGGGGCGGGAGATACGCAGTATTTT. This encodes CASSFGGAGDTQYF.